What follows are 6 T cell receptor beta chains derived from one specimen sequenced in a study of cytomegalovirus exposure and HLA in healthy donors. The PCR employed 60 Vbeta primers together with 13 Jbeta primers. The method was immunoSEQ multiplex PCR; TCRdb's version includes in-frame clones alone and lacks a portion of them. This sample carries some 130,000 clones, roughly 78% of them seen once, and the ten largest clones take over 2.5%. The sequenced material came from PBMCs. These receptors all stem from a male donor in good health and CMV-seronegative.

The sample holds one count of this clone. This rearrangement joins TRBV6-6 to TRBJ2-2; D ambiguous. V shed 7 bases and J shed 6 bases, with 6 bases lying between them. CDR3 size: 11 residues. Germline V lookup: CDR1 MNHNY, CDR2 SVGAGI (reference sequence). The chain's CDR3 is CASIGAGELFF. The CDR3 nucleotides are TGTGCCAGCATAGGAGCCGGGGAGCTGTTTTTT.

The V gene is TRBV30, the J gene TRBJ1-5; D possibly corresponds to TRBD1 (5 bases). Germline V gene lookup returns CDR1 GTSNPN and CDR2 SVGIG (reference sequence). V was cut by 2 bases and J by 6 bases, with 5 bases left in between. CDR3 size: 11 residues. The CDR3 nucleotides read TGTGCCTGGAGTCAGGGTCAGCCCCAGCATTTT. Translated, it gives CAWSQGQPQHF.

The rearrangement uses TRBV4-3 and TRBJ2-1; 9 bases are shared with TRBD1. CDR1 and CDR2 (germline): LGHNA, YSLEER. Trimming at V came to 3 bases and at J to 7 bases, leaving 13 bases not matched to a gene. The CDR3 spans 17 residues. The CDR3 loop is CASSQKSTGGFGNEQFF. The CDR3 coding sequence is TGCGCCAGCAGCCAGAAATCGACAGGGGGATTTGGGAATGAGCAGTTCTTC.

V is TRBV6-4 and J is TRBJ2-1; D not resolved. Germline loops: CDR1 MRHNA, CDR2 SNTAGT. The CDR3 loop spans 13 amino acids. Between the trimmed V and J ends, which lost 0 bases and 7 bases, there was a span of 7 bases. This chain's CDR3 is CASSDSEANEQFF. For the CDR3, the DNA is TGTGCCAGCAGTGACTCCGAAGCTAATGAGCAGTTCTTC.

V gene TRBV7-9 combines with J gene TRBJ2-1, with 7 bases fitting TRBD2. J lost 6 bases, V lost 0 bases, and 8 bases had no gene match. The CDR3 sequence is 16 residues long. Germline V gene data show CDR1 as SEHNR and CDR2 as FQNEAQ (reference sequence). The CDR3, as DNA: TGTGCCAGCAGCTTAGCGGCTGGGACTACGAGCAATGAGCAGTTCTTC. Translated: CASSLAAGTTSNEQFF.

V is TRBV12-5 and J is TRBJ2-1, with 7 bases that match TRBD2. CDR1 and CDR2 (germline): LGHNT, FRNRAP. The CDR3 spans 13 residues. V trimming: 11 bases; J trimming: 10 bases; junction bases outside the gene matches: 14. This chain's CDR3 is CAGNGGSAGEQFF. In DNA form, the CDR3 reads TGTGCTGGGAACGGCGGGAGCGCGGGAGAGCAGTTCTTC.